This TCR beta chain was observed in a study of patients and donors after allogeneic stem cell transplantation. In TCRdb, the RT-PCR reads were re-called with MiXCR into one record per CDR3 protein. Among fewer than 500,000 distinct CDR3 sequences listed, 16% were seen once. This clonotype has only a few counts. Per germline, CDR1 LGHNT and CDR2 FRNRAP. V lost 1 base and J 0 bases, leaving 7 bases between the germline ends. The length of the CDR3 is 15 residues. The specimen was blood, either unsorted or a sorted T cell fraction (not recorded which). This rearrangement joins TRBV12-5 to TRBJ1-3, with D tentatively TRBD1 (5 bases). This TCR came from a human donor who was either an allogeneic HSCT recipient or a stem cell or donor lymphocyte infusion donor (not recorded which). It is not recorded whose cells these are; they may come from a transplant donor. The CDR3 loop reads CASGLGDFSGNTIYF. The CDR3 DNA follows: TGTGCTAGTGGTTTGGGGGACTTCTCTGGAAACACCATATATTTT.